This T cell receptor (beta chain) was found in a study of blood T cell repertoires in COVID-19. Study overall: The samples span acute and convalescent COVID-19 from the United States, Italy and Spain. PBMCs, B-cell-depleted T cells, or T cells provided the cDNA or gDNA that made up the material.

The CDR3 is 15 residues long. Germline CDR1 SGHTA, CDR2 FQGNSA. Trimming took off 5 bases at V and 4 bases at J, with 17 bases between the two ends. Original methodology: Amplifying reference gene primers gave estimates of nucleated cell counts. Some clones are missing from TCRdb's copy, which holds only in-frame ones; the method was immunoSEQ multiplex PCR. That table gives V, J and clone size, and the DNA gave D and trimming. The table includes some 260,000 clones, roughly 80% detected once. Sequencing was carried out using peripheral blood. The V call is TRBV7-2, the J call TRBJ1-2; the D gene is possibly TRBD1 (6 bases). The receptor comes from a woman aged 80 or over with active or convalescent COVID-19. CDR3 nucleotide sequence: TGTGCCAGCAGCCTAGGTTGGGGCAGGGGCTATGGCTACACCTTC. Amino acids: CASSLGWGRGYGYTF.